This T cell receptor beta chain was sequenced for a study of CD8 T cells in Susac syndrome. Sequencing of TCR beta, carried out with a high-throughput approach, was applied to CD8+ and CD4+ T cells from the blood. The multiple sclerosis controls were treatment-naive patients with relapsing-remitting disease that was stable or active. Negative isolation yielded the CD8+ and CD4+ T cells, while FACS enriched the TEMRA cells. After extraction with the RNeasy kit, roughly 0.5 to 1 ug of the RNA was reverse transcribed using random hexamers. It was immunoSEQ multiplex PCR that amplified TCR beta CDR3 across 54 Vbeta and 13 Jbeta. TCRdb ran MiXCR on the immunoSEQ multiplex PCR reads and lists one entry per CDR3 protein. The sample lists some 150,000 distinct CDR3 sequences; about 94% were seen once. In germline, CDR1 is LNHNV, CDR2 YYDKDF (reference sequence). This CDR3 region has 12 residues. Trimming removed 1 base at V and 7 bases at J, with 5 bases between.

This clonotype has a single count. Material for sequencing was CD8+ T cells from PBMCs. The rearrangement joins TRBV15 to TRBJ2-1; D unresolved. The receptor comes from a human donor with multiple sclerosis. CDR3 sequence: CATSRGQNEQFF. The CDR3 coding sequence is TGTGCCACCAGCAGAGGTCAAAATGAGCAGTTCTTC.